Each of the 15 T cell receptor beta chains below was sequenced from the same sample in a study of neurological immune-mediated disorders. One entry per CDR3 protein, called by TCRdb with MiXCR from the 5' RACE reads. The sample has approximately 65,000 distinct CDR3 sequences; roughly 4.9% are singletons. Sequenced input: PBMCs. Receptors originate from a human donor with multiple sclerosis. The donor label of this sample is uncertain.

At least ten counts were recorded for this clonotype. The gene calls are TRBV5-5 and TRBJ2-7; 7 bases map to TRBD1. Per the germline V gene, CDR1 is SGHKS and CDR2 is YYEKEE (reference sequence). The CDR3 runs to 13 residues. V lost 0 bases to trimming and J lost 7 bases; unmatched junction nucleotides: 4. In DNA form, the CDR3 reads TGTGCCAGCAGCTTGGGGCAGGGGGTTGAGCAGTACTTC. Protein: CASSLGQGVEQYF.

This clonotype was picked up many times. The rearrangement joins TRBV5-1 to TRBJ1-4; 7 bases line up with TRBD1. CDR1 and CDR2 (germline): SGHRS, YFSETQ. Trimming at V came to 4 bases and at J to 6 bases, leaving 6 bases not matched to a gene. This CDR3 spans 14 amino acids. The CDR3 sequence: CASSETGTDEKLFF. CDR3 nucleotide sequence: TGCGCCAGCAGCGAGACAGGGACTGATGAAAAACTGTTTTTT.

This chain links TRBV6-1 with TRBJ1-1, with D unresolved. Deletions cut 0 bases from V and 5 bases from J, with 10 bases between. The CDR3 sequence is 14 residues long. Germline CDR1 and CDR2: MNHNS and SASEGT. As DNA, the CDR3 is TGTGCCAGCAGTGAAGCGAGCGGGATAACTGAAGCTTTCTTT. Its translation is CASSEASGITEAFF.

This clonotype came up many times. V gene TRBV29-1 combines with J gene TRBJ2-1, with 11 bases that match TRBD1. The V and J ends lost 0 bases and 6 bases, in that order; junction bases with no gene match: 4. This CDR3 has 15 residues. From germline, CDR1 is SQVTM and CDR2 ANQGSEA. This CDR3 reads CSVEDRTGGSNEQFF. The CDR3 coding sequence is TGCAGCGTTGAAGATCGGACAGGGGGCTCCAATGAGCAGTTCTTC.

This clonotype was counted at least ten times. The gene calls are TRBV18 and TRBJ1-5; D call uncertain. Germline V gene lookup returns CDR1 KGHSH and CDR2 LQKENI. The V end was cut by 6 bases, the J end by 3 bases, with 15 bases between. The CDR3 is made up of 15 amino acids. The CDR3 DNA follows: TGTGCCAGCTCGCCAAACCAGGAGTCCAATCAGCCCCAGCATTTT. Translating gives CASSPNQESNQPQHF.

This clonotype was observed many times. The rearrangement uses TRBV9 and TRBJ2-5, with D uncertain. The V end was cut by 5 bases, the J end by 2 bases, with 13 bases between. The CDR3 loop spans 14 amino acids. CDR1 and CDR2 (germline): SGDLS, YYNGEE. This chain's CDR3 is CASSMGWQQETQYF. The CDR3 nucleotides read TGTGCCAGCAGTATGGGATGGCAACAAGAGACCCAGTACTTC.

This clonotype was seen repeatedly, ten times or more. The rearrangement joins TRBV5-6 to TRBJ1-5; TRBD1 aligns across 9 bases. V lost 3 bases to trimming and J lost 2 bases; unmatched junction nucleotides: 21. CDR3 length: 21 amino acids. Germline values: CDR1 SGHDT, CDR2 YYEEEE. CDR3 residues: CASSSYLRGQGGRGGNQPQHF. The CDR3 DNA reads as TGTGCCAGCAGCTCCTACCTCCGGGGACAGGGAGGTCGAGGGGGCAATCAGCCCCAGCATTTT.

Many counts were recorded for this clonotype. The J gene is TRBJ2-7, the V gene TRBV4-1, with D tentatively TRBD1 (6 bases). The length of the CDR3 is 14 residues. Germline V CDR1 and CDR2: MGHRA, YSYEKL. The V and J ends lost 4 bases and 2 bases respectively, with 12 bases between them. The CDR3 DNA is TGCGCCAGCAGCCCAACAGGGCCCCCCTACGAGCAGTACTTC. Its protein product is CASSPTGPPYEQYF.

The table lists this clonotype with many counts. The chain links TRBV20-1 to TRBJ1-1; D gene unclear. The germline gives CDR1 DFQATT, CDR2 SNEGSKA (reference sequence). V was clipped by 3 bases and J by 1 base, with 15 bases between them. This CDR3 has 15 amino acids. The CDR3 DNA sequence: TGCAGTGCTAGGCAGGACGCGGGAGCGAACACTGAAGCTTTCTTT. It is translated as CSARQDAGANTEAFF.

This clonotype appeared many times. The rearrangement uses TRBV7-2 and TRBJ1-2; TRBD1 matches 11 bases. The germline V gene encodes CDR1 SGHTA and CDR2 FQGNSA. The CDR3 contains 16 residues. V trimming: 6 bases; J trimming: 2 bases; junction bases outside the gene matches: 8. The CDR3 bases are TGTGCCAGCAGTCCGGACAGGGGGCGGTGGAACTATGGCTACACCTTC. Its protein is CASSPDRGRWNYGYTF.

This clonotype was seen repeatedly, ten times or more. The CDR3: CASSLGSAQGLRKTQYF. The CDR3 region has the DNA TGCGCCAGCAGCTTGGGGTCCGCACAGGGGTTGAGAAAGACCCAGTACTTC. V gene TRBV5-1 combines with J gene TRBJ2-5; 7 bases align to TRBD1. This CDR3 contains 17 residues. Trimming removed 0 bases from V and 6 bases from J; junction bases left unmatched: 14. CDR1 and CDR2 from the germline V gene are SGHRS and YFSETQ.

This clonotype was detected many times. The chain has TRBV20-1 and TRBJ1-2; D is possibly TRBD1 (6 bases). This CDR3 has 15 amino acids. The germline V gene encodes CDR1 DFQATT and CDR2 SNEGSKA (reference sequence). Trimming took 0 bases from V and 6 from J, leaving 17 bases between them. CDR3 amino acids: CSARDHLPGHDGYTF. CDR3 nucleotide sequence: TGCAGTGCTAGAGATCACTTACCGGGACACGATGGCTACACCTTC.

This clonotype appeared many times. For the CDR3, the DNA is TGTGCCAGCTCACCGCTTAAGGGGGGCCTGGGGGAGCAGTACTTC. This sequence encodes CASSPLKGGLGEQYF. J is TRBJ2-7 and V is TRBV18; D assignment may be TRBD1 or TRBD2 (6 bases each). The germline V and J ends were trimmed by 3 bases and 7 bases, with 19 bases remaining between them. This CDR3 has 15 amino acids. Germline CDR1 reads KGHSH; CDR2 reads LQKENI.

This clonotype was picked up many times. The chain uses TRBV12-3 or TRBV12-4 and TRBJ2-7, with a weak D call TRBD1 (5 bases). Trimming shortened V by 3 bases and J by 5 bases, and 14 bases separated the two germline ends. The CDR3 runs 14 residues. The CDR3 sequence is CASSLETGEDEQYF. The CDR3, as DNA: TGTGCCAGCAGTTTGGAAACAGGAGAGGACGAGCAGTACTTC.

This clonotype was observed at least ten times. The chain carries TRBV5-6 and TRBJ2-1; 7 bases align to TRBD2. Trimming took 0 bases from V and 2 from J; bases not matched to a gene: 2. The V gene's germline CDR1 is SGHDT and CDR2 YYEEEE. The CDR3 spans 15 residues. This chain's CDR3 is CASSLAGLAYNEQFF. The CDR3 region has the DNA TGTGCCAGCAGCTTGGCAGGACTAGCCTACAATGAGCAGTTCTTC.